Below are 28 T cell receptor beta chains sequenced from a single sample in a study of PD-1 blockade in classical Hodgkin lymphoma. TCRdb's table, derived via immunoSEQ multiplex PCR, lists solely in-frame clones and lacks some. The table lists roughly 86,000 clones, nearly 85% of them singletons. The sample's time point: cycle 4 day 1 (C4D1), after less than 7 weeks of nivolumab. Every single patient, without exception, relapsed after autologous stem cell transplantation, and brentuximab vedotin exposure varied. The sequenced sample was peripheral blood mononuclear cells (PBMCs), obtained before the fourth cycle of nivolumab. The receptors were sampled from a human donor with classical Hodgkin lymphoma.

The CDR3 nucleotides read TGTGCCAGCAGTTCATTTGGGGGGCTAAATGGCTACACCTTC. This gives the protein CASSSFGGLNGYTF. The rearrangement uses TRBV6-1 and TRBJ1-2; D is perhaps TRBD1 (6 bases). The length of the CDR3 is 14 residues. Germline V gene lookup returns CDR1 MNHNS and CDR2 SASEGT. Between the trimmed V and J ends, which lost 5 bases and 6 bases, there was a span of 16 bases.

This chain connects TRBV5-1 to TRBJ2-1; D is undetermined. Per the germline V gene, CDR1 is SGHRS and CDR2 is YFSETQ. Trimming pared 0 bases from V and 5 bases from J, leaving 9 bases between. The CDR3 runs 14 residues. The CDR3 DNA reads as TGCGCCAGCAGCTTGGGGAGCCCCGACAATGAGCAGTTCTTC. This translates into CASSLGSPDNEQFF. Drawing the rest from reference TRBV5-1 and TRBJ2-1, the complete variable domain is KAGVTQTPRYLIKTRGQQVTLSCSPISGHRSVSWYQQTPGQGLQFLFEYFSETQRNKGNFPGRFSGRQFSNSRSEMNVSTLELGDSALYLCASSLGSPDNEQFFGPGTRLTVL.

V usage is TRBV6-1 and J usage is TRBJ1-5; D possibly corresponds to TRBD1 (5 bases). Germline V gene data show CDR1 as MNHNS and CDR2 as SASEGT. V was pared by 5 bases and J by 5 bases, with 10 bases between. The CDR3 runs 13 residues. CDR3 sequence reads: CASSHKGDQPQHF. The CDR3 DNA follows: TGTGCCAGCAGTCACAAAGGGGATCAGCCCCAGCATTTT.

V usage is TRBV7-2 and J usage is TRBJ2-7; 8 bases match TRBD2. The CDR3 extends over 15 amino acids. Germline values: CDR1 SGHTA, CDR2 FQGNSA. Trimming took 3 bases from V and 2 from J; bases not matched to a gene: 6. The CDR3 sequence: CASSFGVGRAYEQYF. The CDR3 bases are TGTGCCAGCAGCTTCGGAGTCGGGAGGGCCTACGAGCAGTACTTC.

This clone was seen more than once but under ten times. The chain has TRBV28 and TRBJ1-5; 8 positions match TRBD1. V shed 6 bases and J 15 bases; nucleotides not matched to a gene: 16. Looked up from germline, CDR1 is MDHEN and CDR2 is SYDVKM. The CDR3 totals 14 residues. CDR3 in DNA: TGTGCCAGCAGCACCGGACAGGGTGTAATACCGCTGCATTTT. It yields the protein CASSTGQGVIPLHF.

Only a few counts were recorded for this clone. The genes are TRBV5-1 and TRBJ1-1; maybe TRBD1 (5 bases). This CDR3 is 15 amino acids long. CDR1 is SGHRS and CDR2 is YFSETQ in the germline V gene. The V and J ends lost 3 bases and 1 base respectively, with 13 bases between them. CDR3 nucleotides: TGCGCCAGCAGCTCAGGCGGGGCCCGGAACACTGAAGCTTTCTTT. Protein: CASSSGGARNTEAFF.

This clone was observed at least ten times. The chain uses TRBV4-1 and TRBJ2-1; the match to TRBD2 covers 13 bases. The CDR3 length is 19 residues. Trimming at V came to 1 base and at J to 0 bases, leaving 6 bases not matched to a gene. CDR1 is MGHRA, CDR2 YSYEKL, per germline. In nucleotides, the CDR3 is TGCGCCAGCAGCCAAGCCGGGACTAGCGGGGTCGGCTCCTACAATGAGCAGTTCTTC. Translation: CASSQAGTSGVGSYNEQFF.

The CDR3 DNA follows: TGTGCCAGTAGTAGAACAGCCGTCCCCTACGAGCAGTACTTC. It yields the protein CASSRTAVPYEQYF. The chain is built from TRBV19 and TRBJ2-7; no reliable D call. Trimming left V 4 bases short and J 2 bases short, with 12 bases between. The CDR3 is 14 amino acids. Germline CDR1 is LNHDA and CDR2 is SQIVND (reference sequence).

The chain is built from TRBV5-1 and TRBJ2-3; D perhaps matches TRBD2 (6 bases). This CDR3 comprises 15 residues. The V end was cut by 1 base, the J end by 2 bases, with 11 bases between. Germline CDR1 reads SGHRS; CDR2 reads YFSETQ. Here the CDR3 reads CASSLFGGNTDTQYF. CDR3 nucleotides: TGCGCCAGCAGCTTGTTTGGCGGGAACACAGATACGCAGTATTTT.

The chain has TRBV5-4 and TRBJ2-2; no reliable D call. This CDR3 contains 15 residues. Trimming pared 0 bases from V and 4 bases from J, leaving 10 bases between. Germline CDR1 SGHNT, CDR2 YYREEE (reference sequence). CDR3 bases: TGTGCCAGCAGCTTGGAGTCGTCGGTCACCGGGGAGCTGTTTTTT. This gives the protein CASSLESSVTGELFF.

This clone came up a few times. In the same sample, other DNA sequences code for this CDR3. CDR3 in DNA: TGTGCCAGCAGCTTAGTAGCGGGAGATATGGATACGCAGTATTTT. This codes for CASSLVAGDMDTQYF. This rearrangement joins TRBV7-9 to TRBJ2-3; 9 bases match TRBD2. J was trimmed by 6 bases and V by 1 base; bases with no gene match: 5. This CDR3 is built from 15 residues. Germline V gene lookup returns CDR1 SEHNR and CDR2 FQNEAQ (reference sequence).

The chain links TRBV5-1 to TRBJ2-1; D might be TRBD2 (5 bases). The germline CDR1 and CDR2 sequences are SGHRS and YFSETQ. Trimming left V 4 bases short and J 0 bases short, with 11 bases between. There are 15 residues in the CDR3. The CDR3 is CASSRIGGSYNEQFF. Written as DNA, the CDR3 is TGCGCCAGCAGCAGAATAGGAGGCTCCTACAATGAGCAGTTCTTC.

The chain is built from TRBV7-2 and TRBJ2-7; D possibly corresponds to TRBD1 (6 bases). The CDR3 has 13 amino acids. V lost 6 bases and J 6 bases, leaving 15 bases between the germline ends. CDR1 is SGHTA and CDR2 is FQGNSA in the germline V gene. CDR3 sequence: CASRRDKTSEQYF. The CDR3 DNA follows: TGTGCCAGCAGGAGGGACAAGACCTCCGAGCAGTACTTC.

The genes are TRBV10-3 and TRBJ2-2; D unclear. V lost 3 bases, J lost 6 bases, and 8 bases lay in between. The CDR3 totals 13 residues. The V gene's germline CDR1 is ENHRY and CDR2 SYGVKD. CDR3 residues: CAISDAAPGELFF. CDR3 nucleotides: TGTGCCATCAGTGACGCGGCACCCGGGGAGCTGTTTTTT.

The V and J genes are TRBV5-1 and TRBJ2-7; TRBD2 agrees at 10 bases. Germline V gene lookup returns CDR1 SGHRS and CDR2 YFSETQ. Trimming removed 7 bases from V and 1 base from J; junction bases left unmatched: 2. CDR3 length equals 13 residues. CDR3 nucleotides: TGCGCCAGCCGGACTAGCGGTTCCTACGAGCAGTACTTC. It yields the protein CASRTSGSYEQYF.

This chain joins TRBV18 and TRBJ2-5; D might be TRBD1 (6 bases). V was trimmed by 2 bases and J by 1 base, leaving 17 bases between them. Germline V CDR1 and CDR2: KGHSH, LQKENI. The CDR3 length is 17 residues. The CDR3 bases are TGTGCCAGCTCACCAAATTTAGAGGGACACTTCCAAGAGACCCAGTACTTC. It encodes CASSPNLEGHFQETQYF.

CDR3 sequence reads: CASSLASGAESYEQYF. CDR3 nucleotides: TGCGCCAGCAGCTTGGCTAGCGGGGCCGAATCCTACGAGCAGTACTTC. The chain employs TRBV5-1 and TRBJ2-7; 9 bases map to TRBD2. The germline V gene encodes CDR1 SGHRS and CDR2 YFSETQ. Trimming at V came to 0 bases and at J to 1 base, leaving 5 bases not matched to a gene. The CDR3 contains 16 residues.

CDR3 residues: CASSQDYRTETQYF. As DNA, the CDR3 is TGCGCCAGCAGCCAAGATTACAGGACAGAGACCCAGTACTTC. The J gene is TRBJ2-5, the V gene TRBV4-3; weak D call: TRBD1 (5 bases). Trimming pared 0 bases from V and 4 bases from J, leaving 9 bases between. Germline V gene lookup returns CDR1 LGHNA and CDR2 YSLEER. The CDR3 is made up of 14 amino acids.

The J gene is TRBJ2-1, the V gene TRBV5-6, with 10 nucleotides matching TRBD1. V trimming: 0 bases; J trimming: 15 bases; junction bases outside the gene matches: 6. The CDR3 sequence is 13 residues long. Germline V gives CDR1 SGHDT, CDR2 YYEEEE. The CDR3 loop reads CASSLAGTGVGFF. The CDR3 coding sequence is TGTGCCAGCAGCTTGGCCGGGACAGGGGTAGGGTTCTTC. Complete variable domain (other parts from reference TRBV5-6 and TRBJ2-1): DAGVTQSPTHLIKTRGQQVTLRCSPKSGHDTVSWYQQALGQGPQFIFQYYEEEERQRGNFPDRFSGHQFPNYSSELNVNALLLGDSALYLCASSLAGTGVGFFGPGTRLTVL.

The rearrangement uses TRBV29-1 and TRBJ2-7; 14 bases map to TRBD2. Trimming removed 5 bases from V and 7 bases from J; junction bases left unmatched: 7. Germline loops: CDR1 SQVTM, CDR2 ANQGSEA. The CDR3 extends over 14 amino acids. The CDR3 DNA reads as TGCAGCGTTACGGGACTAGCGGGAGTCGGGGAGCAGTACTTC. Its protein product is CSVTGLAGVGEQYF.

The J gene is TRBJ2-5, the V gene TRBV5-1, with a possible D match to TRBD1 (6 bases). Looked up from germline, CDR1 is SGHRS and CDR2 is YFSETQ. The germline V and J ends were trimmed by 2 bases and 4 bases, with 9 bases remaining between them. The CDR3 runs to 13 residues. CDR3 protein: CASSFIGGETQYF. The CDR3 DNA follows: TGCGCCAGCAGCTTCATAGGGGGAGAGACCCAGTACTTC.

This chain links TRBV5-1 with TRBJ2-1; 10 nucleotides align to TRBD1. With V trimmed by 4 bases and J by 4 bases, 8 bases remained unmatched. This CDR3 comprises 16 residues. Germline CDR1 is SGHRS and CDR2 is YFSETQ. In DNA form, the CDR3 reads TGCGCCAGCAGCGACGAAGGACAGGGGGAATACAATGAGCAGTTCTTC. Translated: CASSDEGQGEYNEQFF.

In this sample, this clone turned up once. The V and J genes are TRBV2 and TRBJ1-2, with D possibly matching TRBD1 (6 bases). The CDR3 spans 12 residues. From germline, CDR1 is SNHLY and CDR2 FYNNEI. Trimming removed 8 bases from V and 6 bases from J, with 13 bases in between. The CDR3 DNA is TGTGCCAGCTCGGGGGCCGTTCATGGCTACACCTTC. It is translated as CASSGAVHGYTF.

The chain joins TRBV6-1 to TRBJ2-7; no clear D. V gave up 0 bases and J gave up 2 bases, with 8 bases separating them. This CDR3 is built from 14 residues. Per the germline V gene, CDR1 is MNHNS and CDR2 is SASEGT. CDR3 residues: CASSEARLTYEQYF. The CDR3 nucleotides are TGTGCCAGCAGTGAAGCTAGATTAACCTACGAGCAGTACTTC.

The genes are TRBV11-2 and TRBJ2-5; D is undetermined. Looked up from germline, CDR1 is SGHAT and CDR2 is FQNNGV. Trimming shortened V by 7 bases and J by 5 bases, and 20 bases separated the two germline ends. The CDR3 runs to 15 residues. This CDR3 reads CASTPQPRSGETQYF. The CDR3 DNA reads TGTGCCAGCACCCCCCAACCCCGGTCGGGTGAGACCCAGTACTTC.

The V and J genes are TRBV7-2 and TRBJ1-1; 7 bases map to TRBD1. Germline CDR1 is SGHTA and CDR2 is FQGNSA. Trimming at V came to 0 bases and at J to 6 bases, leaving 10 bases not matched to a gene. The CDR3 loop spans 16 amino acids. CDR3 amino acids: CASSLAGIKGASEAFF. Here the CDR3 DNA reads TGTGCCAGCAGCTTAGCGGGTATCAAGGGGGCGTCTGAAGCTTTCTTT.

This clone was observed a single time. The chain employs TRBV6-7 and TRBJ1-2; no firm D call. TRBV6-7 is labeled an ORF, and its function is uncertain. With 1 base removed from V and 6 bases from J, the gap between germline ends came to 9 bases. The CDR3 covers 13 residues. CDR3: CASSYCHSNGYTF. The CDR3 DNA reads TGTGCCAGCAGTTACTGCCACTCAAATGGCTACACCTTC.

The V call is TRBV6-5, the J call TRBJ2-3; no reliable D call. The CDR3 sequence is 12 residues long. Germline V CDR1 and CDR2: MNHEY, SVGAGI. The V and J ends lost 5 bases and 4 bases respectively, with 7 bases between them. The CDR3 sequence: CASSTSADTQYF. CDR3 nucleotides: TGTGCCAGCAGTACCAGCGCAGATACGCAGTATTTT.